Shown below are 8 T cell receptor beta chains from a single sample sequenced in a study of blood T cells in healthy people across ages. A J-beta primer mix and a sample-barcoded 5' primer were used in a second PCR of about 6 to 12 cycles. One entry per CDR3 protein, called by TCRdb with MiXCR from the 5' RACE reads. The sample has about 1,800,000 distinct CDR3 sequences; roughly 27% are singletons. The sequenced sample consisted of blood. The source is a woman aged 25-40 years in good health.

This clonotype has only a few counts. The V and J genes are TRBV7-9 and TRBJ2-1; TRBD1 is a possible D gene (6 bases). CDR3 length equals 15 residues. CDR1 and CDR2 from the germline V gene are SEHNR and FQNEAQ (reference sequence). Trimming took off 6 bases at V and 7 bases at J, with 19 bases between the two ends. CDR3 DNA sequence: TGTGCCAGCAGGCCCGCCCTACCCCAGGGGAATGAGCAGTTCTTC. Its translation is CASRPALPQGNEQFF.

The chain links TRBV24-1 to TRBJ2-3; 13 bases fit TRBD2. The CDR3 spans 17 residues. CDR1 and CDR2 (germline): KGHDR, SFDVKD. The J segment lost 6 bases and the V segment lost 3 bases, leaving 8 bases of the junction unmatched. This CDR3 reads CATSDPGTSGAADTQYF. In nucleotides, the CDR3 is TGTGCCACCAGTGATCCCGGGACTAGCGGGGCAGCGGATACGCAGTATTTT.

In this sample, this clonotype turned up many times. V and J are TRBV7-2 and TRBJ2-7; D is possibly TRBD1 (7 bases). V was pared by 6 bases and J by 4 bases, with 16 bases between. The length of the CDR3 is 14 residues. CDR1 SGHTA and CDR2 FQGNSA come from the germline V gene. CDR3: CASSRQGGTYEQYF. The CDR3, as DNA: TGTGCCAGCAGTAGGCAGGGGGGCACGTACGAGCAGTACTTC.

This clonotype was picked up many times. This rearrangement joins TRBV7-2 to TRBJ2-7; tentatively, D is TRBD1 (5 bases). Germline V gives CDR1 SGHTA, CDR2 FQGNSA. Deletions cut 4 bases from V and 3 bases from J, with 16 bases between. The CDR3 has 15 amino acids. CDR3 nucleotides: TGTGCCAGCAGCTGGAAGATGGGGCAGGGCTACGAGCAGTACTTC. Encoded protein: CASSWKMGQGYEQYF.

This clonotype has just a few counts. The chain joins TRBV18 to TRBJ1-5; tentative D call: TRBD1 (5 bases). Trimming took off 1 base at V and 5 bases at J, with 15 bases between the two ends. Germline V lookup: CDR1 KGHSH, CDR2 LQKENI. CDR3 size: 16 residues. CDR3 sequence reads: CASSPRRLSGDQPQHF. The CDR3 coding sequence is TGTGCCAGCTCACCACGACGGCTATCGGGGGATCAGCCCCAGCATTTT.

This clonotype was picked up a small number of times. Here the CDR3 DNA reads TGTGCCAGCAGCATACAGGGGGAGTACGAGCAGTACTTC. It specifies CASSIQGEYEQYF. This chain connects TRBV7-2 to TRBJ2-7; 8 bases line up with TRBD1. J lost 4 bases, V lost 5 bases, and 4 bases had no gene match. Germline CDR1 is SGHTA and CDR2 is FQGNSA. The CDR3 extends over 13 amino acids.

This clonotype was detected only a few times. The V call is TRBV21-1, the J call TRBJ1-5; the table gives TRBD1 as D, unverified against the DNA. TRBV21-1 is tagged as a pseudogene. CDR3 length: 11 residues. Here the CDR3 DNA reads TGTGCCAGCCTCGGGGCGCCGCCCCAGCATTTT. Translation: CASLGAPPQHF.

This chain links TRBV5-1 with TRBJ1-1, with 7 bases lining up with TRBD1. Germline V CDR1 and CDR2: SGHRS, YFSETQ. The CDR3 is 14 residues long. After removal of 6 bases from V and 9 bases from J, the junction contained 14 bases not matched to a gene. CDR3 DNA sequence: TGCGCCAGCAACTCGGGGGACAGCTACCCAAAAGCTTTCTTT. This sequence encodes CASNSGDSYPKAFF.